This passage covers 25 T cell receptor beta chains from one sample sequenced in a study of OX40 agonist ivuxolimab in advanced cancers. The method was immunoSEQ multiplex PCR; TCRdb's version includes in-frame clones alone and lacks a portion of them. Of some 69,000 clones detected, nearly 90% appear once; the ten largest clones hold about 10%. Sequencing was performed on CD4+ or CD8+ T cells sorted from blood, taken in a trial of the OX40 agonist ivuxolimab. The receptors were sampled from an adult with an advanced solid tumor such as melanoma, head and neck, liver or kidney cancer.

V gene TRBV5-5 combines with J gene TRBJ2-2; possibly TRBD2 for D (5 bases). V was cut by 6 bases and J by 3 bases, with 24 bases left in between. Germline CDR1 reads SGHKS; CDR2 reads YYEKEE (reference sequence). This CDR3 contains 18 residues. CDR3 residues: CASKAYGSRNGDTGELFF. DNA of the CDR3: TGTGCCAGCAAAGCCTACGGCTCCCGAAACGGGGACACCGGGGAGCTGTTTTTT.

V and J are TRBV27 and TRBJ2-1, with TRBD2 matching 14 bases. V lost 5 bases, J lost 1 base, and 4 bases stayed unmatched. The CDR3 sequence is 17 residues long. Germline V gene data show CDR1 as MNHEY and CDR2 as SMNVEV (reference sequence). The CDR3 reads CASSQTSGRVSYNEQFF. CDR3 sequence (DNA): TGTGCCAGCAGTCAGACTAGCGGGAGGGTTTCCTACAATGAGCAGTTCTTC.

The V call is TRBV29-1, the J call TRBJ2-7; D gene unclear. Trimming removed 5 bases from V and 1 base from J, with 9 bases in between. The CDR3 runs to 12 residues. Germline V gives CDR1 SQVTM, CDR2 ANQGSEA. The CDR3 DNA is TGCAGCGTTTCTGGGCTATCCTACGAGCAGTACTTC. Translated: CSVSGLSYEQYF.

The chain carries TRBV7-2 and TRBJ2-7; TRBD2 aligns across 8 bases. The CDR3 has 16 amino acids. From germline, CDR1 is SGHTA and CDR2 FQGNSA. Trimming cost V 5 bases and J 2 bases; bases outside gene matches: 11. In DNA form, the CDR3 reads TGTGCCAGCAGCCCGAACACGGGAGGGGTAACCTACGAGCAGTACTTC. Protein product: CASSPNTGGVTYEQYF.

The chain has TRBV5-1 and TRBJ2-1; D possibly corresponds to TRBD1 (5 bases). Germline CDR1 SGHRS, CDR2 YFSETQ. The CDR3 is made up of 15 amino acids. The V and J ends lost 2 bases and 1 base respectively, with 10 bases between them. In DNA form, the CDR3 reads TGCGCCAGCAGCTTTGATACAGGATCCTACAATGAGCAGTTCTTC. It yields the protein CASSFDTGSYNEQFF.

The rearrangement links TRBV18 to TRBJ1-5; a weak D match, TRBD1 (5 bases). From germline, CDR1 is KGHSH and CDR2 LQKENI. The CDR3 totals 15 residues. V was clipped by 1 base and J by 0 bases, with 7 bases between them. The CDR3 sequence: CASSPRGNSNQPQHF. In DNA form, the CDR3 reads TGTGCCAGCTCACCACGGGGGAATAGCAATCAGCCCCAGCATTTT.

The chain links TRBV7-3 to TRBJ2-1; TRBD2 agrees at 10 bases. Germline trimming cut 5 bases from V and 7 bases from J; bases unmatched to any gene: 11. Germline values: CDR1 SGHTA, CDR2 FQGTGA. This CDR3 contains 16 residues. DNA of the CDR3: TGTGCCAGCAGCAATGGACGTCTAGCGGGAGTTAATGAGCAGTTCTTC. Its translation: CASSNGRLAGVNEQFF.

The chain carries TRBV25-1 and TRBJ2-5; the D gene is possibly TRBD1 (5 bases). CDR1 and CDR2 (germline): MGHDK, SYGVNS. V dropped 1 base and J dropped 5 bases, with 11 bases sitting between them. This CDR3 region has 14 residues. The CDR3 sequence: CASSESKGLETQYF. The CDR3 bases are TGTGCCAGCAGTGAATCCAAGGGGCTCGAGACCCAGTACTTC.

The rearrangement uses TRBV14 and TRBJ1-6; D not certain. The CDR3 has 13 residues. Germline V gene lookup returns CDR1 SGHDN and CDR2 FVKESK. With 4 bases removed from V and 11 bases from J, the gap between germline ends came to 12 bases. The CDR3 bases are TGTGCCAGCAGCCTAAGTGGTGGAACACCCCTCCACTTT. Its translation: CASSLSGGTPLHF.

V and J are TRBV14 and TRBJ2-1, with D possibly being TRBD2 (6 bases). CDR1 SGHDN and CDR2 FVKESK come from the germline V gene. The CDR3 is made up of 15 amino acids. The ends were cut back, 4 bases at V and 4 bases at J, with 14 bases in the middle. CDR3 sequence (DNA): TGTGCCAGCAGCCCCCGGGGTAGCGGTTACAATGAGCAGTTCTTC. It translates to CASSPRGSGYNEQFF.

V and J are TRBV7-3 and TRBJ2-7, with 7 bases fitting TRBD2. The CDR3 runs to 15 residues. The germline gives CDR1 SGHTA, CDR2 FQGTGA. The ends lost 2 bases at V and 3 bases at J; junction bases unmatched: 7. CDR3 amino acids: CASSLFAGENYEQYF. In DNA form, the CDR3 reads TGTGCCAGCAGCTTATTTGCGGGAGAGAACTACGAGCAGTACTTC.

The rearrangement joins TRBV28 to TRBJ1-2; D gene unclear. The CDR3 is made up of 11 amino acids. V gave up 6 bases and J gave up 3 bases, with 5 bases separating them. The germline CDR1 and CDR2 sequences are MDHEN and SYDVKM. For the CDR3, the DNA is TGTGCCAGCAGATCCTACTATGGCTACACCTTC. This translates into CASRSYYGYTF.

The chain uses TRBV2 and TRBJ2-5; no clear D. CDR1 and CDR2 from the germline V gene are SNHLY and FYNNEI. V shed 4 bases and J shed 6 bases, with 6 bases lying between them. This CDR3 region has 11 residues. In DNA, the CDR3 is TGTGCCAGCAGTGTACTCCAGACCCAGTACTTC. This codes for CASSVLQTQYF.

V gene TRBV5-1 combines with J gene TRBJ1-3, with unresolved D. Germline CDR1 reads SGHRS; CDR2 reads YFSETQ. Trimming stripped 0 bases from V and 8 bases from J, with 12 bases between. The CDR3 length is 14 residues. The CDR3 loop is CASSLGFPSDTIYF. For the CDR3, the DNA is TGCGCCAGCAGCTTGGGCTTCCCGTCGGACACCATATATTTT.

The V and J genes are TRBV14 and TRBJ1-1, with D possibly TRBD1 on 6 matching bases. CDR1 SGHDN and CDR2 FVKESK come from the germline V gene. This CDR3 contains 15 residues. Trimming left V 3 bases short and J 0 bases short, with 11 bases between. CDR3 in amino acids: CASSQLDRMNTEAFF. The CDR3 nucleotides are TGTGCCAGCAGCCAGCTAGACAGGATGAACACTGAAGCTTTCTTT. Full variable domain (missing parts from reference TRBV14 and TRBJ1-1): EAGVTQFPSHSVIEKGQTVTLRCDPISGHDNLYWYRRVMGKEIKFLLHFVKESKQDESGMPNNRFLAERTGGTYSTLKVQPAELEDSGVYFCASSQLDRMNTEAFFGQGTRLTVV.

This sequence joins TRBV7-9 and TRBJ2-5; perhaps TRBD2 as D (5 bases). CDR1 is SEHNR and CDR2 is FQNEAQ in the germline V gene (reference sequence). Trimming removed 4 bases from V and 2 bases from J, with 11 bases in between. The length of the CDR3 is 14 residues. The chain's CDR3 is CASSSLGEQETQYF. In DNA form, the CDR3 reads TGTGCCAGCAGCTCACTAGGAGAGCAAGAGACCCAGTACTTC.

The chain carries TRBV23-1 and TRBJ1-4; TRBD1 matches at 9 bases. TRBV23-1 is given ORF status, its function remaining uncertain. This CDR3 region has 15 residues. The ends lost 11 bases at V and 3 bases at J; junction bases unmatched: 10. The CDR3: CAGKRTGESNEKLFF. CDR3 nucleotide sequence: TGCGCCGGAAAACGGACAGGGGAATCTAATGAAAAACTGTTTTTT.

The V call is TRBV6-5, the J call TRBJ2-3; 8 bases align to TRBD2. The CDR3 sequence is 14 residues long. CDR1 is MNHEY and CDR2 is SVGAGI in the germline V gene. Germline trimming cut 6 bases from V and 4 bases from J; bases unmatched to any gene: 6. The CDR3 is CASRRREGADTQYF. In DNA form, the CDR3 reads TGTGCCAGCAGGCGACGGGAGGGCGCAGATACGCAGTATTTT.

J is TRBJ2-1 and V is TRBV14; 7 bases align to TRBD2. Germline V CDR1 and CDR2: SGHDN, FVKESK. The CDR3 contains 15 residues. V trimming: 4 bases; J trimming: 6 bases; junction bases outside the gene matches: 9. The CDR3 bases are TGTGCCAGCAGCCTCCTAGCGGAGTTGGGCAATGAGCAGTTCTTC. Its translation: CASSLLAELGNEQFF.

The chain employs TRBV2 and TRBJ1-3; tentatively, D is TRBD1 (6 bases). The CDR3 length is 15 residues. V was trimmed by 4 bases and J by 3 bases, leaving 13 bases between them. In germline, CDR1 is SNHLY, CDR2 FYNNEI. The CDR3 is CASSVGRGFGNTIYF. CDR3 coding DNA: TGTGCCAGCAGTGTAGGCAGGGGCTTTGGAAACACCATATATTTT.

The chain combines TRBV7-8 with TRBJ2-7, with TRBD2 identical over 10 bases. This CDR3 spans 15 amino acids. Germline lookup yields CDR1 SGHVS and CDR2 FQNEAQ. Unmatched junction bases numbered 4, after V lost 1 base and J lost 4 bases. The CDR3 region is CASSLEREGPYEQYF. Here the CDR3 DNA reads TGTGCCAGCAGCTTAGAGCGGGAGGGCCCGTACGAGCAGTACTTC.

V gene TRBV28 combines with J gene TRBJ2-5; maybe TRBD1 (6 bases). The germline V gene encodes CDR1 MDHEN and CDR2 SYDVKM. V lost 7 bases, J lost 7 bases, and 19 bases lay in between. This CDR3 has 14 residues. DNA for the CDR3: TGTGCCAGCACCACACCGCCCTTAGGGGGGACCCAGTACTTC. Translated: CASTTPPLGGTQYF.

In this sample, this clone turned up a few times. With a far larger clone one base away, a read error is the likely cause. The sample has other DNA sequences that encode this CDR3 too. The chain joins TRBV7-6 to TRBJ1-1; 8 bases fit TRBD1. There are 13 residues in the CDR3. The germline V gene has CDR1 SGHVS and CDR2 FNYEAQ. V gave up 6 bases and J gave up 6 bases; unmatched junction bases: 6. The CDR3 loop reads CASSLDREAEAFF. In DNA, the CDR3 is TGTGCCAGCAGTTTGGACAGGGAGGCTGAAGCTTTCTTT.

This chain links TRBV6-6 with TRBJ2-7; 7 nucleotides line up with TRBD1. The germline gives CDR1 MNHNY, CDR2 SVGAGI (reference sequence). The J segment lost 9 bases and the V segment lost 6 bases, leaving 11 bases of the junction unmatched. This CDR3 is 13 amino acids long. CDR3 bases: TGTGCCAGCAGCCTCGGACAGGTAGCGCGGCAGTACTTC. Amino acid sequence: CASSLGQVARQYF.

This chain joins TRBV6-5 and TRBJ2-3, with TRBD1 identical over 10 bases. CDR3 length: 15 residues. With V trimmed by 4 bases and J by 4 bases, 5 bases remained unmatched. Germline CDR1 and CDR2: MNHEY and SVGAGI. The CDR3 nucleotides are TGTGCCAGCAGTTTCCGGGACAGGGGTTCAGATACGCAGTATTTT. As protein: CASSFRDRGSDTQYF.